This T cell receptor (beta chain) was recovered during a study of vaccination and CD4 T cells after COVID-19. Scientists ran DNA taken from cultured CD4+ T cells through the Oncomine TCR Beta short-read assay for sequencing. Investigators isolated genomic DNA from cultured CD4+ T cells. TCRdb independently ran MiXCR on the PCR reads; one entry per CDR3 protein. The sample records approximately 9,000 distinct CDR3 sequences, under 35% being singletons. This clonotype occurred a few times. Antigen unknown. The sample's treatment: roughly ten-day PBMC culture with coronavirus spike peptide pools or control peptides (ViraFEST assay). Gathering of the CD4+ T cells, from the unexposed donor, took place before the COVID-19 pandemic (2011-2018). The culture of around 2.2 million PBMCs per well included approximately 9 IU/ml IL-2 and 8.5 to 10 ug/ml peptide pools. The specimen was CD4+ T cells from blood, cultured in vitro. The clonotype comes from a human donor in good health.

The CDR3 sequence: CASSLTAGGGRYYEQYF. Here the CDR3 DNA reads TGTGCCAGCAGCCTTACGGCTGGCGGGGGCCGCTACTACGAGCAGTACTTC. The chain joins TRBV6-1 to TRBJ2-7; perhaps TRBD2 as D (7 bases). The V end was cut by 6 bases, the J end by 3 bases, with 24 bases between. The CDR3 has 17 residues. Germline CDR1 reads MNHNS; CDR2 reads SASEGT.